This note documents a single TCR beta chain sequence. Which cohort a participant joined came from the clinical history participants gave. V dropped 3 bases and J dropped 7; count of bases not matched to a gene: 8. This CDR3 is 16 amino acids long. Germline lookup yields CDR1 KGHSH and CDR2 LQKENI. Original handling: Amplified reference gene primers provided the basis for estimating nucleated cell counts. Assay used: immunoSEQ multiplex PCR; TCRdb lists only in-frame clones, some missing. Clonal size and the V and J genes are those of that table, whereas D and trimming came from the DNA. The sample lists approximately 200,000 clones, roughly 87% occurring once. The data are from a study of blood T cell repertoires in COVID-19. Turning to the study itself: The cDNA or gDNA used as material had been derived from T cells, B-cell-depleted T cells, or PBMCs.

Material for sequencing was PBMCs or T cells enriched from blood (not recorded which). This chain links TRBV18 with TRBJ2-1; TRBD2 matches 11 bases. This TCR was recovered from a man between 25 and 39 years old in a cohort exposed to, infected with or recovered from COVID-19 (not recorded which). The CDR3 sequence is CASSPTSGAAGNEQFF. CDR3 bases: TGTGCCAGCTCACCGACTAGCGGGGCTGCTGGGAATGAGCAGTTCTTC.